This TCR beta chain is drawn from a study of identical twins. Broader study findings: The more abundant beta clonotypes in cord blood had fewer insertions, and memory repertoires did not show this.

This clonotype was seen ten or more times. Its antigen is unidentified. V lost 5 bases to trimming and J lost 7 bases; unmatched junction nucleotides: 10. Germline V lookup: CDR1 SGHNT, CDR2 YENEEA. The CDR3 sequence is 16 residues long. The donor group consisted entirely of healthy Caucasians. Template switching added a universal primer site, and cDNA bore unique molecular identifiers. TCRdb reprocessed the 5' RACE reads with MiXCR, giving one entry per CDR3 protein. Of about 210,000 distinct CDR3 sequences listed, roughly 9.4% are singletons. The sequence was obtained from a woman aged 18-29 years in good health. The chain couples TRBV11-3 to TRBJ2-1, with 11 bases matching TRBD2. What was sequenced was memory (CD45RO+) T cells sorted from blood. The CDR3 DNA follows: TGTGCCAGCAGCCCCCGTTCTAGCGGGAGGCGGAATGAGCAGTTCTTC. It codes for CASSPRSSGRRNEQFF. The full variable domain, in which reference TRBV11-3 and TRBJ2-1 provide the parts outside the CDR3, is EAGVVQSPRYKIIEKKQPVAFWCNPISGHNTLYWYLQNLGQGPELLIRYENEEAVDDSQLPKDRFSAERLKGVDSTLKIQPAELGDSAVYLCASSPRSSGRRNEQFFGPGTRLTVL.